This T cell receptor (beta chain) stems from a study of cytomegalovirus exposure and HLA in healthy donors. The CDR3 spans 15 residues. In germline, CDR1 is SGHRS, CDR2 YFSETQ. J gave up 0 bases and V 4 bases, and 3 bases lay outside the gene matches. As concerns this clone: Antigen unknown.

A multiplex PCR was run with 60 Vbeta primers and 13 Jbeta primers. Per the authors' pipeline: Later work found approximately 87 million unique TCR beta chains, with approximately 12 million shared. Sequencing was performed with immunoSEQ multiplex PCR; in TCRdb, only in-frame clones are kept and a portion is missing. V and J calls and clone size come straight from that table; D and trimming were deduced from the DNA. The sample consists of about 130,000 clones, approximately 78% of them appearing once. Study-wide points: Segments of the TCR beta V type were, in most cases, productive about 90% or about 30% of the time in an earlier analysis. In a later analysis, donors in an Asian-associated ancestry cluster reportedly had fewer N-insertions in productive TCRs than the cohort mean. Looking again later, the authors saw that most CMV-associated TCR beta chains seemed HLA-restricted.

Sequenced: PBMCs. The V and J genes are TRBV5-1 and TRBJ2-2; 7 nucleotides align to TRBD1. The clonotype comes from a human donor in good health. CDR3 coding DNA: TGCGCCAGCAGCACCAGGGGGACGAACACCGGGGAGCTGTTTTTT. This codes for CASSTRGTNTGELFF. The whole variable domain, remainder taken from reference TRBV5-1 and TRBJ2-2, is KAGVTQTPRYLIKTRGQQVTLSCSPISGHRSVSWYQQTPGQGLQFLFEYFSETQRNKGNFPGRFSGRQFSNSRSEMNVSTLELGDSALYLCASSTRGTNTGELFFGEGSRLTVL.